These 17 T cell receptor beta chains came from one sample sequenced in a study of response to subunit inactivated influenza vaccine (dated by TCRdb to 2017 to 2018). Receptor libraries were prepared by RT-PCR. Sequencing took place on an Illumina HiSeq 2500. TCRdb reran the public reads through fastp at Q25 and MiXCR, keeping productive beta chains. Merged by CDR3 protein, the rows form single entries marked with the most common genes and DNA. This sample comprises about 650,000 distinct CDR3 sequences, 15% to 19% of them detected only once. Around 10% of the sample rests with the top ten. The sample in question was PBMCs from blood, obtained approximately 12 days after vaccination. The receptors were gathered from a man aged 45 to 65 who received an inactivated influenza vaccine. Donor details come from another sample of the same person, matched by shared clones.

The chain joins TRBV20-1 to TRBJ1-6, with D perhaps TRBD1 (5 bases). Trimming took off 6 bases at V and 6 bases at J, with 12 bases between the two ends. CDR3 length: 13 residues. CDR1 DFQATT and CDR2 SNEGSKA come from the germline V gene (reference sequence). For the CDR3, the DNA is TGCAGTGCCTCGGGGCAGGGTAATTCACCCCTCCACTTT. Its translation is CSASGQGNSPLHF.

This clonotype has only a few counts. CDR3 sequence: CSARGGSKGELFF. In DNA, the CDR3 is TGCAGTGCTAGGGGGGGAAGTAAGGGGGAGCTGTTTTTT. The chain has TRBV20-1 and TRBJ2-2; tentatively, D is TRBD2 (6 bases). The CDR3 spans 13 residues. Germline lookup yields CDR1 DFQATT and CDR2 SNEGSKA (reference sequence). Trimming shortened V by 3 bases and J by 8 bases, and 13 bases separated the two germline ends.

This clonotype has a handful of counts. V and J are TRBV10-3 and TRBJ2-5; TRBD2 matches at 9 bases. This CDR3 has 15 amino acids. Per germline, CDR1 ENHRY and CDR2 SYGVKD. Trimming at V came to 6 bases and at J to 1 base, leaving 6 bases not matched to a gene. For the CDR3, the DNA is TGTGCCATCAGGGCGAGCGGGGGGTCCCAAGAGACCCAGTACTTC. This gives the protein CAIRASGGSQETQYF.

This clonotype appeared a few times. The rearrangement links TRBV7-9 to TRBJ2-5; D is undetermined. CDR1 is SEHNR and CDR2 is FQNEAQ in the germline V gene (reference sequence). The CDR3 is made up of 12 amino acids. V was pared by 0 bases and J by 6 bases, with 5 bases between. The CDR3 spells CASSLAVKTQYF. CDR3 coding DNA: TGTGCCAGCAGCTTAGCGGTAAAGACCCAGTACTTC.

This clonotype was observed a few times. In nucleotides, the CDR3 is TGTGCCAGCAGCCAAGACGACAATGCGGATACGCAGTATTTT. This codes for CASSQDDNADTQYF. V is TRBV3-1 and J is TRBJ2-3; D uncertain. The CDR3 loop spans 14 amino acids. Germline CDR1 is LGHDT and CDR2 is YNNKEL (reference sequence). V was pared by 0 bases and J by 6 bases, with 10 bases between.

This clonotype was picked up a small number of times. This chain joins TRBV7-6 and TRBJ2-2, with D unclear. V was shortened by 2 bases and J by 0 bases, with 7 bases between the two germline ends. Germline CDR1 SGHVS, CDR2 FNYEAQ. This CDR3 region has 15 residues. CDR3 sequence: CASSLMQSNTGELFF. CDR3 nucleotides: TGTGCCAGCAGCTTAATGCAGTCGAACACCGGGGAGCTGTTTTTT.

This clonotype was counted at least ten times. The genes are TRBV5-1 and TRBJ2-2; D call uncertain. V lost 5 bases and J 7 bases, leaving 3 bases between the germline ends. This CDR3 comprises 10 residues. Germline loops: CDR1 SGHRS, CDR2 YFSETQ. The CDR3: CASRGGELFF. The CDR3, as DNA: TGCGCCAGCAGAGGCGGGGAGCTGTTTTTT.

This clonotype has only a few counts. The V gene is TRBV5-1, the J gene TRBJ1-5; D call uncertain. The CDR3 sequence is 14 residues long. V shed 1 base and J shed 8 bases, with 13 bases lying between them. Germline CDR1 SGHRS, CDR2 YFSETQ. CDR3 sequence: CASSLSGSSEPQHF. The DNA of the CDR3 is TGCGCCAGCAGCTTGTCGGGTTCTTCGGAGCCCCAGCATTTT.

This clonotype was detected only a few times. V usage is TRBV12-3 or TRBV12-4 and J usage is TRBJ1-2; 10 bases are a match to TRBD1. The V segment lost 3 bases and the J segment 7 bases; nucleotides outside the gene matches: 2. The CDR3 consists of 13 residues. This CDR3 reads CASSFDRGLGYTF. The CDR3 DNA is TGTGCCAGCAGTTTCGACAGGGGGCTTGGCTACACCTTC.

This clonotype turned up a few times. The chain has TRBV29-1 and TRBJ2-7; no reliable D call. CDR3 length: 13 residues. The V end was cut by 8 bases, the J end by 2 bases, with 16 bases between. Germline V gene sequence: CDR1 SQVTM, CDR2 ANQGSEA. CDR3 coding DNA: TGCAGCCCCCGACAAAGGAACCCCTACGAGCAGTACTTC. This gives the protein CSPRQRNPYEQYF.

This clonotype appeared a few times. This chain uses TRBV29-1 with TRBJ2-1, with 14 bases matching TRBD2. The V segment lost 7 bases and the J segment 7 bases; nucleotides outside the gene matches: 15. The CDR3 loop spans 17 amino acids. CDR1 and CDR2 (germline): SQVTM, ANQGSEA. The CDR3 nucleotides are TGCAGCGCCACGACTAGCGGGGGGGTCTCGGGCCCGAATGAGCAGTTCTTC. Amino acid sequence: CSATTSGGVSGPNEQFF.

The V call is TRBV4-2, the J call TRBJ2-1; TRBD2 agrees at 13 bases. The germline CDR1 and CDR2 sequences are LGHNA and YNFKEQ. The CDR3 runs 19 residues. J was trimmed by 0 bases and V by 4 bases; bases with no gene match: 9. The CDR3 sequence: CASSRTSGSYRSSYNEQFF. Here the CDR3 DNA reads TGTGCCAGCAGCCGGACTAGCGGGAGCTACCGGAGCTCCTACAATGAGCAGTTCTTC.

This clonotype showed up just a few times. The chain has TRBV9 and TRBJ2-3; D perhaps matches TRBD1 (6 bases). Looked up from germline, CDR1 is SGDLS and CDR2 is YYNGEE. The ends were cut back, 0 bases at V and 1 base at J, with 9 bases in the middle. The CDR3 is made up of 15 amino acids. The CDR3 here is CASSVEGHRTDTQYF. In DNA form, the CDR3 reads TGTGCCAGCAGCGTAGAGGGACACCGCACAGATACGCAGTATTTT.

This clonotype has just a few counts. The chain is built from TRBV7-3 and TRBJ1-4, with D perhaps TRBD1 (6 bases). Germline CDR1 reads SGHTA; CDR2 reads FQGTGA. V lost 1 base, J lost 5 bases, and 17 bases lay in between. There are 17 residues in the CDR3. CDR3 DNA sequence: TGTGCCAGCAGCTTAATTGGTCGGACAGCTACAAATGAAAAACTGTTTTTT. Residues: CASSLIGRTATNEKLFF.

V is TRBV28 and J is TRBJ1-2, with TRBD1 matching 7 bases. The ends lost 5 bases at V and 0 bases at J; junction bases unmatched: 9. Looked up from germline, CDR1 is MDHEN and CDR2 is SYDVKM. The CDR3 runs to 16 residues. CDR3 DNA sequence: TGTGCCAGCAGTCTCGGACAGGTCTTGACTAACTATGGCTACACCTTC. It specifies CASSLGQVLTNYGYTF.

The chain carries TRBV6-5 and TRBJ2-1; no clear D. The germline V gene has CDR1 MNHEY and CDR2 SVGAGI. The CDR3 loop spans 12 amino acids. V was cut by 5 bases and J by 9 bases, with 11 bases left in between. This chain's CDR3 is CASSPAQTEQFF. In nucleotides, the CDR3 is TGTGCCAGCAGTCCCGCACAGACTGAGCAGTTCTTC.

V gene TRBV27 combines with J gene TRBJ1-6, with a possible D match to TRBD1 (5 bases). CDR1 is MNHEY and CDR2 is SMNVEV in the germline V gene (reference sequence). The CDR3 loop spans 15 amino acids. Trimming cost V 10 bases and J 6 bases, with 19 bases left between them. The CDR3 here is CATGRDGFSNSPLHF. CDR3 bases: TGTGCCACCGGGAGGGACGGCTTTTCTAATTCACCCCTCCACTTT.